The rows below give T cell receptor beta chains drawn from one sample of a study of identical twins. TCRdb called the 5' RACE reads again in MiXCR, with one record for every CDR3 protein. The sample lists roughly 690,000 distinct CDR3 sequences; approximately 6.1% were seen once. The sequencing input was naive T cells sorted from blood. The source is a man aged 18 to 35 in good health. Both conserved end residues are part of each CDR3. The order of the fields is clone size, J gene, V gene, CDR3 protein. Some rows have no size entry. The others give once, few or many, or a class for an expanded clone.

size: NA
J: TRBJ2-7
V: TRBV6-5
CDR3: CASSYRANHYEQYF

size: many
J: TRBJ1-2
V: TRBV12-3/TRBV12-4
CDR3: CASSLSHQEFTYGYTF

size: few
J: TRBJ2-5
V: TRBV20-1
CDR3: CSAESPSATQETQYF

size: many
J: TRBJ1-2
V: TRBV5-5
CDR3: CASSLGVREAGYTF

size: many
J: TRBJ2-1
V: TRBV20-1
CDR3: CSAVSLQGGNNEQFF

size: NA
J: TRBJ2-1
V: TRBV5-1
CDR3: CASSGGSEPYNEQFF

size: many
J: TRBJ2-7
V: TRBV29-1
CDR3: CSVGAYTYEQYF

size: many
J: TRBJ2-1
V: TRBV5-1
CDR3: CASSTDRGPYNEQFF

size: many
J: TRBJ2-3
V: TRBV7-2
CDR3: CASSLLDTDTQYF

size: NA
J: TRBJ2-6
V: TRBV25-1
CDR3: CASSAWDGDSGANVLTF

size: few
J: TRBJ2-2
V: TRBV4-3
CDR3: CASSQESAGNGELFF

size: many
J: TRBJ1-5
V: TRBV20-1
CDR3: CSAREGFSLQPQHF

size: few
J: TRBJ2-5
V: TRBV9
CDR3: CASSGERERETQYF

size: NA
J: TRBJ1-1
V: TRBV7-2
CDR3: CASSLAQGEGTEAFF

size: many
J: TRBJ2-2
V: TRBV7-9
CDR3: CASSWPQGARELFF

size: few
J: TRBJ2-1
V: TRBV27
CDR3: CASSFSHNHEQFF

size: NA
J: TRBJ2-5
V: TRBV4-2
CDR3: CASSQDWTGGDQETQYF

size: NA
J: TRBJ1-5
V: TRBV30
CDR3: CAWSGPGRGLSPQHF

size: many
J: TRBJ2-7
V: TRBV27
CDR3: CASSPLGGGSYEQYF

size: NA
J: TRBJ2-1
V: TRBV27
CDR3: CAIDRYEVEQFF

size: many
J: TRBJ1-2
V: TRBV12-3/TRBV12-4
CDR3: CASSPQGAHGYTF

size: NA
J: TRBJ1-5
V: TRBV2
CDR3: CASRDRSGNQPQHF

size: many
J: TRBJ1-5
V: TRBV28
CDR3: CASSSPGFRGAEPQHF

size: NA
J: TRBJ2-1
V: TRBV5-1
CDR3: CASSFYGGNEQFF

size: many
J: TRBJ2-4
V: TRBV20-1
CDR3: CRGTGPENIQYF

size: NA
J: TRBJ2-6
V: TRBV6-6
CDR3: CASIAGDNVLTF

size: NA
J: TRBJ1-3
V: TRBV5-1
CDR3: CASSEGQGSGNTIYF

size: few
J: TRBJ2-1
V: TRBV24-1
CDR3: CATSDFGGTANEQFF

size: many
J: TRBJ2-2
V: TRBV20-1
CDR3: CSATDRWRAPGELFF

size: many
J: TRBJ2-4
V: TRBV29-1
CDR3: CSVEDRGRTLAKNIQYF

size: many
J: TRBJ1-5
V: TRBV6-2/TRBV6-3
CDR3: CASGTGGRPQHF

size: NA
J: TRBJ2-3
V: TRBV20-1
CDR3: CSARQTSGSADTQYF

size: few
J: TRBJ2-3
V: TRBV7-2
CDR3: CASSSGLAGRDTQYF

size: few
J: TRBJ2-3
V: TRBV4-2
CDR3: CASSPRMIVSGSRARIADTQYF

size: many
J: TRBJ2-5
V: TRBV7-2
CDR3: CASSQRREETQYF

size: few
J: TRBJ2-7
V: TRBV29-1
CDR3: CSVENENRYEQYF

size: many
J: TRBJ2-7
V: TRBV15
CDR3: CATSRDTPYEQYF

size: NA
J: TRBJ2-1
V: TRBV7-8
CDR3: CASSSLVLASGRSEQFF

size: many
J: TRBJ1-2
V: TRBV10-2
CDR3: CASSRQGAGGYTF

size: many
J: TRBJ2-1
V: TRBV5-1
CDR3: CASSLRLGNEQFF

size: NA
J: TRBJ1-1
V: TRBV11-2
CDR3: CASSLLTGGTTEAFF

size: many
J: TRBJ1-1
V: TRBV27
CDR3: CASSYQGDTEAFF

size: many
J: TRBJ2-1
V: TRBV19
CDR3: CASSRSVSYNEQFF

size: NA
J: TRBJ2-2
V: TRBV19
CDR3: CASRMVGIPGELFF

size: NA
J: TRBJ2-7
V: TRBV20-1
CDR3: CSAFRPGLARAEQYF

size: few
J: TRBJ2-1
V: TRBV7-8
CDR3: CASSLARERVFNNEQFF

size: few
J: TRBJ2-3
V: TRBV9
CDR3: CASSAGHFSTDTQYF

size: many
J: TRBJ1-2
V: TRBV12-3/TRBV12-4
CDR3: CASSFLQGAGYGYTF

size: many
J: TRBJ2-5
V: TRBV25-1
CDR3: CASSVPGPLETQYF

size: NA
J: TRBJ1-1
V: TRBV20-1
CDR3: CSARDLAAGGLAEAFF

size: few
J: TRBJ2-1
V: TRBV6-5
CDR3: CASSSLGTKHNEQFF

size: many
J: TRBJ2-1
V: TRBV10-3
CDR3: CAISEPGVRRNEQFF

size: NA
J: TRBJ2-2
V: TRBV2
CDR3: CASRRLANTGELFF

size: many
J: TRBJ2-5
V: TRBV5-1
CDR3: CASSPEDREQTQYF

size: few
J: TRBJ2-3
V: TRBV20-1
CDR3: CSARPGTSGTDTQYF